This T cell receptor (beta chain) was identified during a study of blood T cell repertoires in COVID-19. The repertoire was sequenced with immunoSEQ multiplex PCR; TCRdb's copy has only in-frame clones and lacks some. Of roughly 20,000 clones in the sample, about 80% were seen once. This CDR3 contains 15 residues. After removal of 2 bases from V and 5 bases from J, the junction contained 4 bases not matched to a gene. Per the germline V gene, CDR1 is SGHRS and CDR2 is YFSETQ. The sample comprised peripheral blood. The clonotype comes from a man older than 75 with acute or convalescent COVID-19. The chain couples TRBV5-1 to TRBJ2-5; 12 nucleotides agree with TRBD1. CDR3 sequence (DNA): TGCGCCAGCAGCTTAACCGGGACAGGGGGCGAGACCCAGTACTTC. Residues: CASSLTGTGGETQYF.